Following are 19 T cell receptor beta chains from one sample sequenced in a study of OX40 agonist ivuxolimab in advanced cancers. Generated by immunoSEQ multiplex PCR, the TCRdb table keeps only in-frame clones and is missing some. The sample consists of about 83,000 clones, over 75% of them appearing once. Source: CD4+ or CD8+ T cells sorted from blood, taken in a trial of the OX40 agonist ivuxolimab. Source of these receptors: an adult with an advanced solid tumor such as melanoma, head and neck, liver or kidney cancer.

V usage is TRBV10-3 and J usage is TRBJ2-2; a weak D match, TRBD2 (6 bases). The germline V gene has CDR1 ENHRY and CDR2 SYGVKD. The V end was cut by 6 bases, the J end by 6 bases, with 11 bases between. The CDR3 runs to 13 residues. The CDR3 nucleotides are TGTGCCATCAGCGGAACTAGCTCCGGGGAGCTGTTTTTT. Protein product: CAISGTSSGELFF.

J is TRBJ1-5 and V is TRBV2; possible D gene TRBD1, 5 bases. This CDR3 has 14 amino acids. V lost 5 bases to trimming and J lost 3 bases, with 11 bases between them. The germline CDR1 and CDR2 sequences are SNHLY and FYNNEI. For the CDR3, the DNA is TGTGCCAGCAGTTTACAGGTGTCCAATCAGCCCCAGCATTTT. It is translated as CASSLQVSNQPQHF.

CDR3 in amino acids: CASSEAGRSWDSPLHF. The CDR3 DNA follows: TGTGCCAGCAGTGAAGCGGGACGTAGCTGGGATTCACCCCTCCACTTT. The chain is built from TRBV6-1 and TRBJ1-6; maybe TRBD1 (5 bases). This CDR3 comprises 16 residues. Germline V gene lookup returns CDR1 MNHNS and CDR2 SASEGT. V lost 0 bases and J lost 8, with 14 bases in between.

This chain connects TRBV2 to TRBJ2-2; D could derive from TRBD1 or TRBD2 (5 bases each). Germline assignment: CDR1 SNHLY and CDR2 FYNNEI. The V gene lost 2 bases and the J gene lost 4 bases, with 14 bases spanning the gap. The CDR3 length is 16 residues. The CDR3 sequence: CASSERGSSSTGELFF. The CDR3 DNA reads TGTGCCAGCAGTGAACGGGGCTCCAGTAGCACCGGGGAGCTGTTTTTT.

This chain connects TRBV7-2 to TRBJ1-5, with D possibly being TRBD1 (5 bases). The germline V and J ends were trimmed by 4 bases and 6 bases, with 10 bases remaining between them. The CDR3 is 13 residues long. CDR1 SGHTA and CDR2 FQGNSA come from the germline V gene. The CDR3 sequence is CASSSQGSQPQHF. The CDR3 bases are TGTGCCAGCAGCTCCCAGGGAAGTCAGCCCCAGCATTTT.

The chain links TRBV4-1 to TRBJ1-2; unclear D gene. CDR3 length: 14 residues. Trimming stripped 4 bases from V and 5 bases from J, with 14 bases between. Germline CDR1 reads MGHRA; CDR2 reads YSYEKL. In DNA, the CDR3 is TGCGCCAGCAGCCCCCGAGGGAGCTTGTATGGCTACACCTTC. As protein: CASSPRGSLYGYTF.

In DNA form, the CDR3 reads TGCAGCGTGGAACCAAACGACGGAGGCTACGAGCAGTACTTC. It yields the protein CSVEPNDGGYEQYF. This chain joins TRBV29-1 and TRBJ2-7; D is perhaps TRBD2 (5 bases). Germline CDR1 is SQVTM and CDR2 is ANQGSEA. V shed 6 bases and J shed 3 bases, with 18 bases lying between them. This CDR3 is built from 14 residues.

This chain uses TRBV11-2 with TRBJ1-1; D is undetermined. Germline V gives CDR1 SGHAT, CDR2 FQNNGV. This CDR3 has 12 amino acids. The V end was cut by 8 bases, the J end by 0 bases, with 7 bases between. The CDR3 protein is CASRILNTEAFF. CDR3 DNA: TGTGCCAGCCGCATATTGAACACTGAAGCTTTCTTT.

This chain links TRBV7-3 with TRBJ1-5; possible D gene TRBD1, 6 bases. The CDR3 totals 13 residues. Germline loops: CDR1 SGHTA, CDR2 FQGTGA. Deletions cut 2 bases from V and 7 bases from J, with 9 bases between. CDR3 sequence: CASSLAGDQPQHF. As DNA, the CDR3 is TGTGCCAGCAGCTTAGCAGGGGACCAGCCCCAGCATTTT.

This clone was seen a handful of times. V usage is TRBV6-5 and J usage is TRBJ1-6; tentatively, D is TRBD1 (5 bases). Germline CDR1 MNHEY, CDR2 SVGAGI. Deletions cut 0 bases from V and 6 bases from J, with 12 bases between. The CDR3 has 16 residues. This CDR3 is CASSYSGPRGNSPLHF. CDR3 DNA: TGTGCCAGCAGTTACTCAGGGCCAAGGGGTAATTCACCCCTCCACTTT.

The chain uses TRBV5-1 and TRBJ1-1; D gene ambiguous. V was clipped by 1 base and J by 5 bases, with 12 bases between them. Germline lookup yields CDR1 SGHRS and CDR2 YFSETQ. The CDR3 is 14 residues long. CDR3: CASSLRSWQTEAFF. DNA for the CDR3: TGCGCCAGCAGCTTGAGGTCTTGGCAGACTGAAGCTTTCTTT.

This chain links TRBV6-5 with TRBJ1-1, with D possibly being TRBD1 (6 bases). The length of the CDR3 is 13 residues. Germline V gives CDR1 MNHEY, CDR2 SVGAGI. Trimming cost V 2 bases and J 12 bases, with 16 bases left between them. CDR3 DNA: TGTGCCAGCAGTTACGGGCTCGGGGGCGCCTCTTTCTTT. Protein product: CASSYGLGGASFF.

The J gene is TRBJ2-7, the V gene TRBV10-3; possible D gene TRBD2, 6 bases. Trimming stripped 11 bases from V and 2 bases from J, with 13 bases between. The CDR3 length is 12 residues. CDR1 is ENHRY, CDR2 SYGVKD, per germline. The CDR3 reads CAAGTQAYEQYF. Here the CDR3 DNA reads TGTGCCGCCGGGACTCAGGCCTACGAGCAGTACTTC.

The rearrangement uses TRBV7-8 and TRBJ2-1; 7 positions match TRBD1. This CDR3 comprises 14 residues. V was clipped by 5 bases and J by 11 bases; unmatched bases: 12. Germline V gene lookup returns CDR1 SGHVS and CDR2 FQNEAQ. The DNA of the CDR3 is TGTGCCAGCAGCCCTAGACAGGGCCGGAGGCAGCAGTTCTTC. Protein: CASSPRQGRRQQFF.

The sample holds a few counts of this clone. The genes are TRBV18 and TRBJ2-7; D call uncertain. Trimming removed 6 bases from V and 7 bases from J, with 16 bases in between. CDR1 is KGHSH, CDR2 LQKENI, per germline. The CDR3 runs 13 residues. CDR3 sequence reads: CASSPDTIREQYF. The CDR3 coding sequence is TGTGCCAGCTCTCCAGACACCATAAGGGAGCAGTACTTC.

This chain links TRBV7-3 with TRBJ1-3, with D possibly matching TRBD1 (5 bases). Germline values: CDR1 SGHTA, CDR2 FQGTGA. The ends were cut back, 5 bases at V and 0 bases at J, with 14 bases in the middle. This CDR3 has 16 amino acids. The CDR3 loop is CASSPGPPSSGNTIYF. CDR3 sequence (DNA): TGTGCCAGCAGCCCGGGGCCCCCGAGCTCTGGAAACACCATATATTTT.

V gene TRBV7-3 combines with J gene TRBJ2-5; the match to TRBD1 covers 9 bases. The germline gives CDR1 SGHTA, CDR2 FQGTGA. There are 13 residues in the CDR3. Trimming cost V 3 bases and J 5 bases; bases outside gene matches: 1. CDR3 DNA: TGTGCCAGCAGCTTGACAGGGGGTGAGACCCAGTACTTC. Translating it yields CASSLTGGETQYF.

The rearrangement uses TRBV5-6 and TRBJ2-5; no clear D. The CDR3 is 16 amino acids. Trimming left V 0 bases short and J 0 bases short, with 12 bases between. CDR1 is SGHDT, CDR2 YYEEEE, per germline. The DNA for the CDR3 is TGTGCCAGCAGCTTGGCTGGCCAACCGTACCAAGAGACCCAGTACTTC. This sequence encodes CASSLAGQPYQETQYF. The whole variable domain, remainder taken from reference TRBV5-6 and TRBJ2-5, is DAGVTQSPTHLIKTRGQQVTLRCSPKSGHDTVSWYQQALGQGPQFIFQYYEEEERQRGNFPDRFSGHQFPNYSSELNVNALLLGDSALYLCASSLAGQPYQETQYFGPGTRLLVL.

This clone came up once. This rearrangement joins TRBV7-8 to TRBJ1-5; 10 bases match TRBD1. CDR1 SGHVS and CDR2 FQNEAQ come from the germline V gene. V shed 5 bases, J shed 2 bases, and the junction held 3 bases outside the gene matches. This CDR3 has 15 residues. CDR3 amino acids: CASSRGTGGNQPQHF. CDR3 in DNA: TGTGCCAGCAGCCGAGGGACAGGGGGCAATCAGCCCCAGCATTTT.